The clone carrying this T cell receptor (beta chain) showed up just a few times. What it binds is not known. The use of a sample-barcoded 5' primer and a J-beta primer mix characterized a second PCR of roughly 7 to 11 cycles. Each cDNA molecule was tagged by a template-switch adaptor that had 12 random nucleotides. In TCRdb, the 5' RACE reads were re-called with MiXCR into one record per CDR3 protein. Seen here are about 1.1 million distinct CDR3 sequences, more than 30% observed once, and the top ten hold less than 15%. The entry originates in a study of blood T cells in healthy people across ages. Findings of the study overall: Long-lived donors exceeded aged donors in naive CD4+ cells and diversity.

With 0 bases removed from V and 3 bases from J, the gap between germline ends came to 8 bases. From germline, CDR1 is LGHNA and CDR2 YSLEER. The CDR3 consists of 15 residues. The TCR was taken from a man aged 18 to 29 in good health. Sample: blood. The chain joins TRBV4-3 to TRBJ1-4; D ambiguous. The CDR3 sequence is CASSQDPGSNEKLFF. Here the CDR3 DNA reads TGCGCCAGCAGCCAAGATCCGGGGTCTAATGAAAAACTGTTTTTT.